This TCR beta chain was profiled in a study of human T cells and chemical hapten exposure. One entry per CDR3 protein results from TCRdb running MiXCR on the RACE reads. The sample shows under 150,000 distinct CDR3 sequences, 9% to 14% of them seen only once. This clonotype was counted at least ten times. The target antigen is unknown. The CDR3 is made up of 11 amino acids. The V and J ends lost 4 bases and 8 bases respectively, with 8 bases between them. The V gene's germline CDR1 is ENHRY and CDR2 SYGVKD. The study, taken as a whole, reports: TCRs above 1 in 1000 frequency stayed constant with DPC sensitization.

Sample time point: patch test 1, 2 weeks after DPC sensitization. Documented treatment: therapeutic diphenylcyclopropenone sensitization with weekly scalp DPC. Sequencing was performed on whole blood, taken in connection with sensitization to the hapten diphenylcyclopropenone (DPC). This sequence originates from a woman aged 50 to 65 with alopecia areata. Some clones in this sample may be carry-over from other donors' samples. The rearrangement joins TRBV10-3 to TRBJ1-1, with a weak D call TRBD1 (6 bases). The CDR3 spells CAISGGREAFF. The DNA of the CDR3 is TGTGCCATCAGTGGGGGGCGCGAAGCTTTCTTT.